These 18 T cell receptor beta chains share one sample of origin, sequenced in a study of cytomegalovirus exposure and HLA in healthy donors. The primer mix had 60 Vbeta and 13 Jbeta primers. Data came from immunoSEQ multiplex PCR; TCRdb stores just in-frame clones and leaves some out. There are just over 150,000 clones in the sample, with roughly 2% held by the top ten. Material: PBMCs. These receptors all come from a man aged 25 to 40 in good health and CMV-seronegative.

This rearrangement joins TRBV19 to TRBJ1-3; 7 bases agree with TRBD1. V shed 5 bases, J shed 4 bases, and the junction held 8 bases outside the gene matches. The CDR3 loop spans 15 amino acids. Germline loops: CDR1 LNHDA, CDR2 SQIVND (reference sequence). The CDR3 DNA sequence: TGTGCCAGTAGTGACCGGGACAGTACCGGAAACACCATATATTTT. Protein sequence: CASSDRDSTGNTIYF.

The gene calls are TRBV19 and TRBJ1-2; unclear D gene. Germline V gene data show CDR1 as LNHDA and CDR2 as SQIVND (reference sequence). The CDR3 length is 16 residues. V lost 0 bases and J lost 0, with 11 bases in between. CDR3 DNA: TGTGCCAGTAGTATAGAACGGGTCCTTACTAACTATGGCTACACCTTC. Amino acids: CASSIERVLTNYGYTF.

The rearrangement links TRBV10-3 to TRBJ2-7, with TRBD2 matching 9 bases. Unmatched junction bases numbered 7, after V lost 3 bases and J lost 4 bases. The length of the CDR3 is 15 residues. From germline, CDR1 is ENHRY and CDR2 SYGVKD. CDR3 residues: CAISELAGIGYEQYF. In DNA form, the CDR3 reads TGTGCCATCAGTGAACTAGCGGGCATAGGGTACGAGCAGTACTTC.

V usage is TRBV6-1 and J usage is TRBJ2-3; 7 positions agree with TRBD2. The J segment lost 6 bases and the V segment lost 6 bases, leaving 9 bases of the junction unmatched. CDR1 and CDR2 from the germline V gene are MNHNS and SASEGT. This CDR3 spans 14 amino acids. Written as DNA, the CDR3 is TGTGCCAGCAGAGGGCTAGCGGAGGCGGATACGCAGTATTTT. Its translation: CASRGLAEADTQYF.

V usage is TRBV7-6 and J usage is TRBJ2-7; the match to TRBD1 covers 10 bases. The CDR3 sequence is 17 residues long. CDR1 and CDR2 (germline): SGHVS, FNYEAQ. V trimming: 0 bases; J trimming: 0 bases; junction bases outside the gene matches: 5. Here the CDR3 reads CASSLATGGVTSYEQYF. CDR3 in DNA: TGTGCCAGCAGCTTAGCGACAGGGGGCGTCACCTCCTACGAGCAGTACTTC.

The J gene is TRBJ2-1, the V gene TRBV11-3, with TRBD2 matching 7 bases. The CDR3 length is 15 residues. Germline lookup yields CDR1 SGHNT and CDR2 YENEEA. V trimming: 3 bases; J trimming: 4 bases; junction bases outside the gene matches: 6. CDR3 in amino acids: CASSLASGEYNEQFF. DNA for the CDR3: TGTGCCAGCAGCTTGGCTAGCGGTGAGTACAATGAGCAGTTCTTC.

The rearrangement joins TRBV9 to TRBJ2-7, with a tentative D call TRBD2 (6 bases). The germline gives CDR1 SGDLS, CDR2 YYNGEE. This CDR3 is 14 amino acids long. Trimming shortened V by 5 bases and J by 0 bases, and 12 bases separated the two germline ends. The CDR3 here is CASSSNGGSYEQYF. The CDR3 DNA follows: TGTGCCAGCAGTTCGAACGGGGGCTCCTACGAGCAGTACTTC.

The genes are TRBV5-1 and TRBJ1-4, with D possibly matching TRBD1 (6 bases). In germline, CDR1 is SGHRS, CDR2 YFSETQ. Trimming cost V 4 bases and J 2 bases, with 12 bases left between them. The CDR3 runs to 15 residues. The CDR3 sequence: CASSTGTTTNEKLFF. DNA for the CDR3: TGCGCCAGCAGCACTGGGACAACCACTAATGAAAAACTGTTTTTT. The full variable domain, its missing parts supplied by reference TRBV5-1 and TRBJ1-4, is KAGVTQTPRYLIKTRGQQVTLSCSPISGHRSVSWYQQTPGQGLQFLFEYFSETQRNKGNFPGRFSGRQFSNSRSEMNVSTLELGDSALYLCASSTGTTTNEKLFFGSGTQLSVL.

The chain links TRBV5-6 to TRBJ2-1; TRBD2 matches 7 bases. This CDR3 contains 13 residues. V was pared by 3 bases and J by 14 bases, with 11 bases of the junction left unmatched. Germline values: CDR1 SGHDT, CDR2 YYEEEE. The DNA of the CDR3 is TGTGCCAGCAGCTCCTACACAGGTGGGGGGGAGTTCTTC. It is translated as CASSSYTGGGEFF. The full variable domain, its missing parts supplied by reference TRBV5-6 and TRBJ2-1, is DAGVTQSPTHLIKTRGQQVTLRCSPKSGHDTVSWYQQALGQGPQFIFQYYEEEERQRGNFPDRFSGHQFPNYSSELNVNALLLGDSALYLCASSSYTGGGEFFGPGTRLTVL.

The CDR3 DNA sequence: TGTGCCAGCAGGGATCCCGGGACAGGGAGCTACGAGCAGTACTTC. Protein product: CASRDPGTGSYEQYF. The gene calls are TRBV11-2 and TRBJ2-7; the match to TRBD1 covers 9 bases. With 6 bases clipped from V and 3 bases from J, the junction kept 9 bases outside the gene matches. CDR3 length: 15 residues. Germline CDR1 and CDR2: SGHAT and FQNNGV.

The V call is TRBV7-9, the J call TRBJ1-4; D unresolved. V lost 5 bases and J lost 6, with 7 bases in between. Germline CDR1 and CDR2: SEHNR and FQNEAQ (reference sequence). The CDR3 totals 12 residues. This chain's CDR3 is CASSRQDEKLFF. The DNA of the CDR3 is TGTGCCAGCAGCCGCCAGGATGAAAAACTGTTTTTT.

The V gene is TRBV5-5, the J gene TRBJ2-2; weak D call: TRBD1 (5 bases). Trimming took off 2 bases at V and 7 bases at J, with 12 bases between the two ends. This CDR3 contains 14 residues. The germline V gene encodes CDR1 SGHKS and CDR2 YYEKEE (reference sequence). CDR3 loop: CASSFLGDGGELFF. CDR3 DNA: TGTGCCAGCAGCTTTTTAGGGGATGGCGGGGAGCTGTTTTTT.

The genes are TRBV28 and TRBJ2-7; D perhaps matches TRBD2 (5 bases). Germline V gene lookup returns CDR1 MDHEN and CDR2 SYDVKM. V was shortened by 5 bases and J by 5 bases, with 13 bases between the two germline ends. The CDR3 runs to 13 residues. The chain's CDR3 is CASSLPGENEQYF. The CDR3 DNA sequence: TGTGCCAGCAGTCTCCCCGGGGAAAACGAGCAGTACTTC.

With respect to this clone: A read error may produce the germline difference seen at one junction end. In the same sample, other DNA sequences code for this CDR3. The chain employs TRBV19 and TRBJ2-3; 7 bases are shared with TRBD1. This CDR3 is built from 17 residues. The germline V gene encodes CDR1 LNHDA and CDR2 SQIVND (reference sequence). CDR3 coding DNA: TGTGCTAGTAGTCGAAAAAGGGACAGCCTCTACACAGATACGCAGTATTTT. This gives the protein CASSRKRDSLYTDTQYF.

This chain connects TRBV19 to TRBJ1-1; D uncertain. Germline V gives CDR1 LNHDA, CDR2 SQIVND (reference sequence). Deletions cut 1 base from V and 1 base from J, with 7 bases between. The CDR3 is 14 residues long. The CDR3 nucleotides read TGTGCCAGTAGTATAGTGAACTCGAACACTGAAGCTTTCTTT. The encoded protein is CASSIVNSNTEAFF.

The chain carries TRBV7-3 and TRBJ1-2, with 11 bases identical to TRBD1. The CDR3 has 17 amino acids. V was pared by 5 bases and J by 8 bases, with 16 bases of the junction left unmatched. In germline, CDR1 is SGHTA, CDR2 FQGTGA. In DNA form, the CDR3 reads TGTGCCAGCAGCCTCTATCCGGGACAGGGGGTGCGGGACGGCTACACCTTC. Protein: CASSLYPGQGVRDGYTF. Variable domain in full (rest from reference TRBV7-3 and TRBJ1-2): GAGVSQTPSNKVTEKGKYVELRCDPISGHTALYWYRQSLGQGPEFLIYFQGTGAADDSGLPNDRFFAVRPEGSVSTLKIQRTERGDSAVYLCASSLYPGQGVRDGYTFGSGTRLTVV.

This chain connects TRBV18 to TRBJ2-7; a possible D gene is TRBD1 (6 bases). V shed 3 bases and J shed 1 base, with 10 bases lying between them. The CDR3 runs 14 residues. Per germline, CDR1 KGHSH and CDR2 LQKENI. CDR3 in amino acids: CASSPSGASYEQYF. The CDR3 nucleotides are TGTGCCAGCTCACCCTCAGGGGCATCCTACGAGCAGTACTTC.

The rearrangement joins TRBV2 to TRBJ2-3; D is unclear. CDR1 SNHLY and CDR2 FYNNEI come from the germline V gene. V was pared by 5 bases and J by 3 bases, with 6 bases between. The length of the CDR3 is 12 residues. This CDR3 is CASSPYTDTQYF. The DNA for the CDR3 is TGTGCCAGCAGTCCCTATACAGATACGCAGTATTTT.